This T cell receptor (beta chain) came from a study of CD8 T cells in Susac syndrome. Regarding the study as a whole: The authors acknowledged that the study's TCR sequencing and HLA analysis involved relatively few individuals.

The T cells that were sequenced for TCR beta were CD8+ and CD4+ cells from blood. TEMRA cells were FACS-enriched, with CD8+ and CD4+ T cells isolated negatively. Random hexamers were used to reverse transcribe the RNA input (roughly 0.5 to 1 ug). Multiplex PCR with immunoSEQ amplified the TCR beta CDR3 across 54 Vbeta and 13 Jbeta. Via MiXCR, TCRdb re-called the immunoSEQ multiplex PCR reads, giving one row per CDR3 protein. The table records 150,000 or so distinct CDR3 sequences, over 85% of them present only once. Notes on this clonotype: The antigen remains undetermined.

The sequencing sample was made of CD8+ T cells from PBMCs. The receptor was derived from a human donor with multiple sclerosis.

CDR3 protein: CASSLGLRPTANSPLHF. The CDR3 DNA is TGTGCCAGCAGCTTAGGGCTTCGTCCAACGGCCAATTCACCCCTCCACTTT. The chain combines TRBV7-8 with TRBJ1-6; D ambiguous. This CDR3 is built from 17 residues. Trimming cost V 1 base and J 7 bases, with 17 bases left between them. CDR1 and CDR2 from the germline V gene are SGHVS and FQNEAQ.